These 26 T cell receptor beta chains were all obtained from the same sample, sequenced in a study of response to subunit inactivated influenza vaccine. TCRdb re-analysed the RT-PCR reads in MiXCR, keeping a single row per CDR3 protein. The profile shows more than 450,000 distinct CDR3 sequences, about 11% of them singletons. The same specimen was also included in a second study, on T cells expressing NK-cell markers. That study adds: A 5'RACE template switching approach incorporating UMIs was used to make TCR beta cDNA.

The sequencing used PBMCs from blood, collected on the day of vaccination. The origin of the receptors is a man aged 50 or older who received an inactivated influenza vaccine.

V is TRBV7-9 and J is TRBJ2-5; TRBD2 matches 7 bases. CDR3 length: 15 amino acids. J gave up 3 bases and V 2 bases, and 6 bases lay outside the gene matches. CDR1 and CDR2 from the germline V gene are SEHNR and FQNEAQ (reference sequence). The CDR3 loop reads CASSLRSLAEETQYF. The DNA for the CDR3 is TGTGCCAGCAGCTTAAGGTCCCTAGCGGAAGAGACCCAGTACTTC.

This chain links TRBV29-1 with TRBJ2-1; D ambiguous. CDR3 size: 10 residues. Trimming left V 4 bases short and J 8 bases short, with 6 bases between. Germline V lookup: CDR1 SQVTM, CDR2 ANQGSEA. CDR3 loop: CSVGSDEQFF. The CDR3 DNA reads TGCAGCGTTGGCAGCGATGAGCAGTTCTTC.

Only a few counts were recorded for this clonotype. The chain employs TRBV5-6 and TRBJ2-1; tentatively, D is TRBD1 or TRBD2 (5 bases each). The CDR3 is 13 amino acids. CDR1 and CDR2 from the germline V gene are SGHDT and YYEEEE. Trimming removed 0 bases at V and 6 bases at J, with 7 bases between. The CDR3 nucleotides are TGTGCCAGCAGCTTGGCCGGGACCAATGAGCAGTTCTTC. The encoded protein is CASSLAGTNEQFF.

Ten or more counts support this clonotype. This chain uses TRBV9 with TRBJ2-7; 9 bases match TRBD1. The CDR3 extends over 15 amino acids. Germline V gives CDR1 SGDLS, CDR2 YYNGEE. Trimming took 3 bases from V and 6 from J; bases not matched to a gene: 10. The CDR3: CASSEGQGFPREQYF. CDR3 nucleotide sequence: TGTGCCAGCAGCGAGGGACAGGGTTTCCCTCGCGAGCAGTACTTC.

This clonotype was counted ten times or more. V and J are TRBV20-1 and TRBJ2-3; 10 bases line up with TRBD2. V lost 5 bases, J lost 6 bases, and 8 bases stayed unmatched. CDR1 and CDR2 from the germline V gene are DFQATT and SNEGSKA (reference sequence). This CDR3 comprises 14 residues. The CDR3 sequence is CSADSGRSPDTQYF. For the CDR3, the DNA is TGCAGTGCTGATAGCGGGAGGTCCCCTGATACGCAGTATTTT.

In this sample, this clonotype turned up many times. This rearrangement joins TRBV7-9 to TRBJ2-1, with 12 bases matching TRBD2. V trimming: 3 bases; J trimming: 9 bases; junction bases outside the gene matches: 6. The CDR3 sequence is 15 residues long. Germline assignment: CDR1 SEHNR and CDR2 FQNEAQ (reference sequence). The CDR3 here is CASSFRLAGDVEQFF. For the CDR3, the DNA is TGTGCCAGCAGCTTTCGACTAGCGGGAGACGTTGAGCAGTTCTTC.

This clonotype was seen more than once but under ten times. This chain links TRBV29-1 with TRBJ2-5; tentatively, D is TRBD2 (5 bases). Germline CDR1 and CDR2: SQVTM and ANQGSEA. The CDR3 sequence is 14 residues long. Trimming stripped 7 bases from V and 0 bases from J, with 15 bases between. The CDR3 sequence is CSAGRAAYQETQYF. The CDR3 coding sequence is TGCAGCGCGGGAAGGGCAGCCTACCAAGAGACCCAGTACTTC.

In this sample, this clonotype turned up a few times. The chain employs TRBV7-2 and TRBJ2-7; 12 bases agree with TRBD2. V lost 5 bases to trimming and J lost 8 bases; unmatched junction nucleotides: 7. Germline V gene sequence: CDR1 SGHTA, CDR2 FQGNSA. The CDR3 sequence is 14 residues long. DNA of the CDR3: TGTGCCAGCAGCCCGACTAGCGGGAGTAATAAGCAGTACTTC. Residues: CASSPTSGSNKQYF. Complete variable domain (other parts from reference TRBV7-2 and TRBJ2-7): GAGVSQSPSNKVTEKGKDVELRCDPISGHTALYWYRQSLGQGLEFLIYFQGNSAPDKSGLPSDRFSAERTGGSVSTLTIQRTQQEDSAVYLCASSPTSGSNKQYFGPGTRLTVT.

V and J are TRBV20-1 and TRBJ2-7; D might be TRBD1 or TRBD2, each matching 6 bases. This CDR3 is built from 14 residues. Trimming left V 5 bases short and J 2 bases short, with 16 bases between. The germline gives CDR1 DFQATT, CDR2 SNEGSKA (reference sequence). The DNA for the CDR3 is TGCAGTGCTGGGGGCGGGACACTTCCCTACGAGCAGTACTTC. Translated, it gives CSAGGGTLPYEQYF.

The chain uses TRBV12-3 or TRBV12-4 and TRBJ1-2; the match to TRBD1 covers 8 bases. The CDR3 runs to 16 residues. V shed 3 bases, J shed 8 bases, and the junction held 14 bases outside the gene matches. This CDR3 is CASSFRGTGHGEGYTF. CDR3 in DNA: TGTGCCAGCAGTTTTCGGGGGACAGGCCACGGGGAGGGCTACACCTTC.

The chain carries TRBV7-2 and TRBJ2-7; D is tentatively TRBD1 or TRBD2 (8 bases each). CDR3 length: 16 residues. Per germline, CDR1 SGHTA and CDR2 FQGNSA. Trimming took off 0 bases at V and 6 bases at J, with 18 bases between the two ends. The CDR3, as DNA: TGTGCCAGCAGCTTAGCCGCGGTAGCGGGACAGGTCGAGCAGTACTTC. Translated: CASSLAAVAGQVEQYF.

This clonotype was counted many times. The V and J genes are TRBV4-2 and TRBJ1-1, with TRBD1 identical over 8 bases. J gave up 0 bases and V 4 bases, and 4 bases lay outside the gene matches. CDR3 size: 15 residues. Germline assignment: CDR1 LGHNA and CDR2 YNFKEQ. The CDR3 nucleotides are TGTGCCAGCAGCCGCGGACAGGGAATGAACACTGAAGCTTTCTTT. Translated: CASSRGQGMNTEAFF.

The V call is TRBV3-1, the J call TRBJ2-7; 8 nucleotides match TRBD1. CDR3 length equals 12 residues. The germline CDR1 and CDR2 sequences are LGHDT and YNNKEL (reference sequence). V trimming: 8 bases; J trimming: 5 bases; junction bases outside the gene matches: 5. The DNA for the CDR3 is TGTGCCAGCGCCAGGGGGCGAGACGAGCAGTACTTC. Amino acid sequence: CASARGRDEQYF.

This clonotype was recorded many times. This chain uses TRBV20-1 with TRBJ2-7; TRBD1 or TRBD2 may be the D gene (5 bases each). This CDR3 spans 13 amino acids. Per the germline V gene, CDR1 is DFQATT and CDR2 is SNEGSKA (reference sequence). Trimming cost V 6 bases and J 4 bases, with 16 bases left between them. The CDR3 is CSANSGTNYEQYF. CDR3 DNA sequence: TGCAGTGCCAATTCCGGGACGAATTACGAGCAGTACTTC.

This chain's CDR3 is CAWRRLAGAGELFF. DNA for the CDR3: TGTGCCTGGAGGAGACTAGCGGGAGCCGGGGAGCTGTTTTTT. The genes are TRBV30 and TRBJ2-2; TRBD2 matches 12 bases. Trimming cost V 3 bases and J 6 bases; bases outside gene matches: 2. The CDR3 consists of 14 residues. CDR1 is GTSNPN, CDR2 SVGIG, per germline (reference sequence).

The chain carries TRBV4-3 and TRBJ1-2; D uncertain. Deletions cut 0 bases from V and 6 bases from J, with 11 bases between. Germline CDR1 reads LGHNA; CDR2 reads YSLEER. The CDR3 runs 14 residues. CDR3 in amino acids: CASSQDLSPNGYTF. The CDR3 nucleotides read TGCGCCAGCAGCCAAGATTTGTCTCCCAATGGCTACACCTTC.

This clonotype was detected only a few times. The chain combines TRBV15 with TRBJ1-3; 9 positions match TRBD1. V shed 3 bases, J shed 1 base, and the junction held 7 bases outside the gene matches. The CDR3 has 17 residues. Germline loops: CDR1 LNHNV, CDR2 YYDKDF (reference sequence). The CDR3 spells CATSSGQGRPSGNTIYF. For the CDR3, the DNA is TGTGCCACCAGCAGCGGACAGGGGCGACCATCTGGAAACACCATATATTTT.

The V gene is TRBV6-2 or TRBV6-3, the J gene TRBJ2-5; D remains ambiguous. V lost 6 bases and J 1 base, leaving 12 bases between the germline ends. Germline loops: CDR1 MNHEY, CDR2 SVGEGT. There are 14 residues in the CDR3. For the CDR3, the DNA is TGTGCCAGCAGCCTAACCAAGAGCCAAGAGACCCAGTACTTC. The encoded protein is CASSLTKSQETQYF.

The chain combines TRBV11-3 with TRBJ2-2; no firm D call. With 3 bases removed from V and 7 bases from J, the gap between germline ends came to 9 bases. The CDR3 is 13 residues long. Germline assignment: CDR1 SGHNT and CDR2 YENEEA. CDR3 nucleotide sequence: TGTGCCAGCAGCTTGGAAATCGGCGGGGAGCTGTTTTTT. Translation gives CASSLEIGGELFF. The whole variable domain, remainder taken from reference TRBV11-3 and TRBJ2-2, is EAGVVQSPRYKIIEKKQPVAFWCNPISGHNTLYWYLQNLGQGPELLIRYENEEAVDDSQLPKDRFSAERLKGVDSTLKIQPAELGDSAVYLCASSLEIGGELFFGEGSRLTVL.

This clonotype was found a few times. The V gene is TRBV20-1, the J gene TRBJ2-5; 14 nucleotides match TRBD2. The CDR3 sequence is 16 residues long. V lost 0 bases to trimming and J lost 4 bases; unmatched junction nucleotides: 4. The germline CDR1 and CDR2 sequences are DFQATT and SNEGSKA (reference sequence). In nucleotides, the CDR3 is TGCAGTGCTAGAGATCGGACTAGCGGGGGGACAGAGACCCAGTACTTC. It is translated as CSARDRTSGGTETQYF.

In its sample, this clonotype was seen a few times. The rearrangement links TRBV4-2 to TRBJ2-3; TRBD2 matches at 11 bases. In germline, CDR1 is LGHNA, CDR2 YNFKEQ. V lost 4 bases and J lost 2; bases outside the gene matches: 8. The CDR3 is 17 amino acids. CDR3 residues: CASSPSPTSGITDTQYF. CDR3 sequence (DNA): TGTGCCAGCAGCCCATCCCCGACTAGCGGGATCACAGATACGCAGTATTTT.

As regards this clonotype: At one of its ends the junction is not consistent with the germline gene, which may arise from a read error. The V call is TRBV3-1, the J call TRBJ2-1; D is perhaps TRBD1 or TRBD2 (5 bases each). Germline lookup yields CDR1 LGHDT and CDR2 YNNKEL (reference sequence). This CDR3 contains 13 residues. CDR3 nucleotides: TGTGCCAGCAGCCCACGGGACCAAGGACGTCGGGTCTTC. This gives the protein CASSPRDQGRRVF.

The V call is TRBV10-3, the J call TRBJ2-2; D is perhaps TRBD1 or TRBD2 (6 bases each). Germline V gives CDR1 ENHRY, CDR2 SYGVKD. The CDR3 totals 18 residues. V was trimmed by 8 bases and J by 6 bases, leaving 28 bases between them. CDR3 residues: CAISLRGGGTSVAGELFF. For the CDR3, the DNA is TGTGCCATCTCTCTAAGAGGGGGAGGAACCTCGGTCGCCGGGGAGCTGTTTTTT.

This clonotype was seen a handful of times. The V call is TRBV11-2, the J call TRBJ2-1, with 8 bases aligning to TRBD1. The CDR3 loop spans 15 amino acids. Germline values: CDR1 SGHAT, CDR2 FQNNGV. V lost 1 base and J lost 5; bases outside the gene matches: 4. The CDR3 nucleotides are TGTGCCAGCAGCTTAGTCCGGGACAGGAACAATGAGCAGTTCTTC. The encoded protein is CASSLVRDRNNEQFF.

The chain's CDR3 is CASSVDRNQPQHF. The CDR3 DNA is TGTGCCAGCAGTGTAGACAGGAATCAGCCCCAGCATTTT. This chain connects TRBV2 to TRBJ1-5; D possibly corresponds to TRBD1 (6 bases). Germline loops: CDR1 SNHLY, CDR2 FYNNEI. This CDR3 spans 13 amino acids. The V end was cut by 4 bases, the J end by 4 bases, with 8 bases between.

The table lists this clonotype with a few counts. V is TRBV6-1 and J is TRBJ2-7; D possibly corresponds to TRBD2 (5 bases). From germline, CDR1 is MNHNS and CDR2 SASEGT. The CDR3 extends over 17 amino acids. V lost 1 base to trimming and J lost 2 bases, with 18 bases between them. The CDR3 spells CASSEGVRGSEPYEQYF. The CDR3 nucleotides read TGTGCCAGCAGTGAAGGGGTTAGAGGGAGCGAACCCTACGAGCAGTACTTC.